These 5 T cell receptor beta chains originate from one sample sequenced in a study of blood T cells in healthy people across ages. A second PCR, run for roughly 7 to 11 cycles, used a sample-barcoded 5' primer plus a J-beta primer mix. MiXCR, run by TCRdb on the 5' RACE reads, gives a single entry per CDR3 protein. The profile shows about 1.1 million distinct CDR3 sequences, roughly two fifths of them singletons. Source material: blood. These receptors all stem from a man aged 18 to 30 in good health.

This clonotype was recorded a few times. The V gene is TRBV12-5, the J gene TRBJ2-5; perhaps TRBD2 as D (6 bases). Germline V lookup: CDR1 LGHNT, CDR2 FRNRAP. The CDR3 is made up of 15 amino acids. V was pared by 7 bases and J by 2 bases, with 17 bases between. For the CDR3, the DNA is TGTGCTAGTGTCCCTCCGGGACTCCTGCAAGAGACCCAGTACTTC. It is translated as CASVPPGLLQETQYF.

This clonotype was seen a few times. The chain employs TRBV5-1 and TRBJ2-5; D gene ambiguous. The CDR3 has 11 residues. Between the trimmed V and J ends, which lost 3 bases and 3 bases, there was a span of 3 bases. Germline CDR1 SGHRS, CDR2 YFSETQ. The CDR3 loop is CASSWKETQYF. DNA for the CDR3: TGCGCCAGCAGCTGGAAAGAGACCCAGTACTTC.

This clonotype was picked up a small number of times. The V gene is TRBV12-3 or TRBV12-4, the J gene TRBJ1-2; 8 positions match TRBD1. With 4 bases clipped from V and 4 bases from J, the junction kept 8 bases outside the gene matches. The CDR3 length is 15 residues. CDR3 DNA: TGTGCCAGCAGTTACATCCCAGGGGGCAGCTATGGCTACACCTTC. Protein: CASSYIPGGSYGYTF.

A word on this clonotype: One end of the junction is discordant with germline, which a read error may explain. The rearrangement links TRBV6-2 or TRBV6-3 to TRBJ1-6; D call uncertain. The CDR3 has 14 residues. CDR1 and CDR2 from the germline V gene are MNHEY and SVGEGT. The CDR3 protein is CASGRAMDNSPPHF. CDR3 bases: TGTGCCAGTGGACGGGCGATGGATAATTCACCCCCCCACTTT.

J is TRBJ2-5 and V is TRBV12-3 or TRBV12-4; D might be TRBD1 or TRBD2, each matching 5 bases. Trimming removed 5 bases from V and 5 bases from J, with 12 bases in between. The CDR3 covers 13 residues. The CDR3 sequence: CASSGTRQETQYF. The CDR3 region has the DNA TGTGCCAGCAGTGGGACCCGCCAGGAGACCCAGTACTTC.